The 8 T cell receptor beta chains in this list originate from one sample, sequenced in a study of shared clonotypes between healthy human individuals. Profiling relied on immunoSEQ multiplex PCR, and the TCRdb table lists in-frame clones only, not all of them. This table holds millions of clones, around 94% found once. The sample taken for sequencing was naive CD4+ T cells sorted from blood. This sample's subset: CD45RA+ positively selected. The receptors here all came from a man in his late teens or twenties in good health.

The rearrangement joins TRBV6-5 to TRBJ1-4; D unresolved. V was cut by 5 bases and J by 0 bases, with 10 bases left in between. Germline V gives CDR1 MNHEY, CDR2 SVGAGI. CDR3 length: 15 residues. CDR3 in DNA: TGTGCCAGCAGTCGAGAACCCGCAACTAATGAAAAACTGTTTTTT. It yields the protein CASSREPATNEKLFF.

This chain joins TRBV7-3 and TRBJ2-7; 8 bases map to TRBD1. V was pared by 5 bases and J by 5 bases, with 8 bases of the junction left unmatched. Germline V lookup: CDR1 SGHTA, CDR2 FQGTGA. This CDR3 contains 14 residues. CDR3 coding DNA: TGTGCCAGCAGCCCCGGGACAGGTTGGGACGAGCAGTACTTC. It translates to CASSPGTGWDEQYF.

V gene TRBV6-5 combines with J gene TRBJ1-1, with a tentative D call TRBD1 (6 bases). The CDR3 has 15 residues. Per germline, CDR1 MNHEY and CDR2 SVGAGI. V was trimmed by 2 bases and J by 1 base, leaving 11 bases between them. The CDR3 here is CASSYPRGENTEAFF. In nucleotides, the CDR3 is TGTGCCAGCAGTTACCCCAGGGGCGAGAACACTGAAGCTTTCTTT.

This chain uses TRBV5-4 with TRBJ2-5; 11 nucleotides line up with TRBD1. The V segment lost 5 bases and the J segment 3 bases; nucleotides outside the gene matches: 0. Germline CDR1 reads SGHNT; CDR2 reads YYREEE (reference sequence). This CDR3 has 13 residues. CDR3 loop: CASRGQGEETQYF. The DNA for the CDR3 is TGTGCCAGCAGGGGACAGGGGGAAGAGACCCAGTACTTC.

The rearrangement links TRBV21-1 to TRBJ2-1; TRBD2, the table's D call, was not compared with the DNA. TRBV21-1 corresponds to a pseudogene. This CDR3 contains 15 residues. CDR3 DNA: TGTGCCAGCAGCAAAGTCCTAGCGGGAGTCAATGAGCAGTTCTTC. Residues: CASSKVLAGVNEQFF.

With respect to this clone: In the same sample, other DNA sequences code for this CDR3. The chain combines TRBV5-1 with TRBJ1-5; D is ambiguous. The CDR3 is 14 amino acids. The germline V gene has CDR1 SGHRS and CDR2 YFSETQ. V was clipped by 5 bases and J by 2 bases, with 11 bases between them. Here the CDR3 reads CASSPGSGNQPQHF. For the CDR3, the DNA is TGCGCCAGCAGTCCCGGCAGCGGCAATCAGCCCCAGCATTTT.

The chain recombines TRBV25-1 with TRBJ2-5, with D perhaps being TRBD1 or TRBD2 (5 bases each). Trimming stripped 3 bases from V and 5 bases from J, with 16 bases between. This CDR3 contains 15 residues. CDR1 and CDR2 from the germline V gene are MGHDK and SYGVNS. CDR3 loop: CASSDPGPRRETQYF. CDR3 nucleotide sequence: TGTGCCAGCAGTGATCCGGGGCCCAGGCGGGAGACCCAGTACTTC.

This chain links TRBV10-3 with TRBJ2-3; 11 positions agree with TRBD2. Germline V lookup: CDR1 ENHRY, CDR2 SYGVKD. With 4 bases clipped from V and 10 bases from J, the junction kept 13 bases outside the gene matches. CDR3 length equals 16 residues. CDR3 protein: CAISGLGLAGGGSQYF. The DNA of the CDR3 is TGTGCCATCAGTGGCCTCGGGCTAGCGGGGGGCGGGTCGCAGTATTTT.